This TCR beta chain was retrieved from a study of T-cell memory formation after mild COVID-19. This clonotype was seen a handful of times. Its antigen is currently unknown. Study-level points and caveats: Clones that shrank (day 15 to 85) were balanced CD4/CD8, whereas later expanders leaned CD4+.

The V end lost 2 bases, the J end lost 4 bases, and 6 bases lay between the germline ends. The CDR3 has 12 residues. Germline assignment: CDR1 DFQATT and CDR2 SNEGSKA (reference sequence). TCRdb re-derived calls from the 5' RACE reads in MiXCR, one entry per CDR3 protein. Here the sample spans hundreds of thousands of distinct CDR3 sequences, about 13% being singletons. Sequenced material: PBMCs or a T cell subset sorted from them (not recorded which). V gene TRBV20-1 combines with J gene TRBJ1-5; no reliable D call. The clonotype comes from a man between 18 and 29 years old who had mild COVID-19 (a few samples of this study predate the infection). Cell type and time point are not known. In nucleotides, the CDR3 is TGCAGTGCTAGACCCAGTAATCAGCCCCAGCATTTT. It encodes CSARPSNQPQHF.